Listed below are T cell receptor beta chains from one sample, sequenced in a study of cytomegalovirus exposure and HLA in healthy donors. Profiling relied on immunoSEQ multiplex PCR, and the TCRdb table lists in-frame clones only, not all of them. The data contain approximately 130,000 clones, over 75% of them singletons. Sequenced sample: PBMCs. Source of these receptors: a man aged 50-60 years in good health and CMV-seronegative. Both conserved end residues are part of each CDR3. The D gene is left open where the match is weak. Where a row states a size, it is once, few, many or the class of an expanded clone; other rows omit it.

d_call	v_call	clone_size	j_call	cdr3_length	cdr3_nt	cdr3_aa
TRBD1	TRBV7-2	NA	TRBJ2-7	16	TGTGCCAGCAGCTTAGGGGGACAGATCCGCTACTACGAGCAGTACTTC	CASSLGGQIRYYEQYF
NA	TRBV14	few	TRBJ1-4	13	TGTGCCAGCAGCCGGGGGGCTAATGAAAAACTGTTTTTT	CASSRGANEKLFF
TRBD1	TRBV6-6	once	TRBJ2-7	11	TGTGCCAGCAGCCAAGGACAGGGGGCAAACTTC	CASSQGQGANF
TRBD2	TRBV6-5	NA	TRBJ2-3	15	TGTGCCAGCAGTTCCCTAGCGGGAAAAACAGATACGCAGTATTTT	CASSSLAGKTDTQYF
NA	TRBV6-1	few	TRBJ1-5	15	TGTGCCAGCAGTGACCTAGCGGGGTTGGCTCAGCCCCAGCATTTT	CASSDLAGLAQPQHF
TRBD1	TRBV30	NA	TRBJ1-3	17	TGTGCCTGGAGTGTACCTCACCTCGGGACAGGGGGAAACACCATATATTTT	CAWSVPHLGTGGNTIYF
NA	TRBV30	NA	TRBJ1-1	13	TGTGCCTGGAGTGTACTAAGGAGGACTGAAGCTTTCTTT	CAWSVLRRTEAFF
TRBD1	TRBV19	NA	TRBJ2-7	13	TGTGCCAGTAGTCCTGGGACAGGAAGGGAGCAGTACTTC	CASSPGTGREQYF
TRBD1	TRBV10-3	NA	TRBJ1-1	13	TGTGCCATCAGTGCGGACAGGGGCTCTGAAGCTTTCTTT	CAISADRGSEAFF
TRBD1	TRBV6-1	few	TRBJ1-4	17	TGTGCCAGCAGTGAAGCTGCGACCGGGACAGGGAGAGGAAAACTGTTTTTT	CASSEAATGTGRGKLFF
TRBD2	TRBV11-2	NA	TRBJ2-5	16	TGTGCCAGCAGCTTAGCGGGAGGAAGTTTTAAAGAGACCCAGTACTTC	CASSLAGGSFKETQYF
NA	TRBV10-1	few	TRBJ2-3	16	TGCGCCACCAACCCAGGACGGCTGAGAGGGTCAGATACGCAGTATTTT	CATNPGRLRGSDTQYF
NA	TRBV6-5	once	TRBJ1-5	15	TGTGCCAGCAGTTACGAGGGGGTTGGACGTCAGCCCCAGCATTTT	CASSYEGVGRQPQHF
NA	TRBV29-1	NA	TRBJ2-1	12	TGCAGCGTCGAAGATGACAGGTTTGAGCAGTTCTTC	CSVEDDRFEQFF